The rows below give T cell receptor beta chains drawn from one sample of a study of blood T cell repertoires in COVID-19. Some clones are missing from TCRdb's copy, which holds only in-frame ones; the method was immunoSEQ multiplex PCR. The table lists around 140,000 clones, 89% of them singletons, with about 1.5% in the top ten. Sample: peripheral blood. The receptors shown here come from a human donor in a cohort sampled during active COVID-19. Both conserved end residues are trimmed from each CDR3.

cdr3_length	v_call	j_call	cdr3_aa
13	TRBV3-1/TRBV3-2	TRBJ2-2	ASSQAGVYTGELF
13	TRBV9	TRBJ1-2	ASSVAGQGAGGYT
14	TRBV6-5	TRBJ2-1	ASSWGSGLSYNEQF
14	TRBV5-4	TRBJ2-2	ASSSGSGGASGELF
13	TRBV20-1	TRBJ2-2	SASRQTGEAGELF
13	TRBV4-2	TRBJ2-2	ASSPGAANTGELF
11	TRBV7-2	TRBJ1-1	ASRQGRNTEAF
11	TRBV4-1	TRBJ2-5	ASSDNRGETQY
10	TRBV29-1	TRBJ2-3	SVVAGRNTQY
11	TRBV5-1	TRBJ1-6	ASSPRQGSPLH
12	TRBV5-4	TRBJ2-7	ASSFPDSGYEQY
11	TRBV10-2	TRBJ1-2	ASSETGITGYT
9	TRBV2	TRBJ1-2	ASSGLYGYT
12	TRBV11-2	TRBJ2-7	ASSLGVGGYEQY
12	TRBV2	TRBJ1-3	ASSEGGLGNTIY
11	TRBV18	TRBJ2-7	ASSPPGQGEQY
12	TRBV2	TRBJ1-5	ASSAGQSPEPQH
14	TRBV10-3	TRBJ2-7	AIRASRDRFSYEQY
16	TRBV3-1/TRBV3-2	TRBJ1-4	ASSQDQFLGRSGEKLF